This is a list of T cell receptor beta chains from one sample in a study of blood T cell repertoires in COVID-19. Measured with immunoSEQ multiplex PCR; TCRdb has only the in-frame clones, and not every one. The sample yields some 120,000 clones, roughly three quarters seen once. The sample consisted of peripheral blood. Receptors were obtained from an elderly man with acute or convalescent COVID-19. CDR3s include the opening cysteine and the closing phenylalanine or tryptophan. The D gene is left open where the match is weak.

D gene: NA
J gene: TRBJ2-7
CDR3 length: 12
V gene: TRBV12-5
CDR3 protein: CASGLVSAEQYF

D gene: NA
J gene: TRBJ1-5
CDR3 length: 14
V gene: TRBV30
CDR3 protein: CAWNEKQKNQPQHF

D gene: NA
J gene: TRBJ2-7
CDR3 length: 14
V gene: TRBV7-2
CDR3 protein: CASSFDQGPYEQYF

D gene: TRBD2
J gene: TRBJ2-7
CDR3 length: 12
V gene: TRBV3-1/TRBV3-2
CDR3 protein: CASSQRGLEQYF

D gene: NA
J gene: TRBJ2-5
CDR3 length: 13
V gene: TRBV3-1/TRBV3-2
CDR3 protein: CASSQLAGGTQYF

D gene: NA
J gene: TRBJ2-7
CDR3 length: 13
V gene: TRBV6-5
CDR3 protein: CASTNTFTYEQYF

D gene: NA
J gene: TRBJ2-7
CDR3 length: 15
V gene: TRBV7-9
CDR3 protein: CASSLVGARMVEQYF

D gene: TRBD1
J gene: TRBJ1-6
CDR3 length: 16
V gene: TRBV3-1/TRBV3-2
CDR3 protein: CASSQVMRDRGSPLHF

D gene: NA
J gene: TRBJ2-7
CDR3 length: 15
V gene: TRBV19
CDR3 protein: CASSGPTGTTRKQYF

D gene: NA
J gene: TRBJ1-2
CDR3 length: 16
V gene: TRBV7-2
CDR3 protein: CASSLDPVLANYGYTF

D gene: TRBD2
J gene: TRBJ2-7
CDR3 length: 16
V gene: TRBV4-1
CDR3 protein: CASSLARTSGTYEQYF

D gene: TRBD1
J gene: TRBJ2-2
CDR3 length: 13
V gene: TRBV5-4
CDR3 protein: CATPGDSLGELFF

D gene: NA
J gene: TRBJ2-6
CDR3 length: 15
V gene: TRBV5-1
CDR3 protein: CASSYRTAGANVLTF

D gene: NA
J gene: TRBJ1-5
CDR3 length: 15
V gene: TRBV28
CDR3 protein: CASSSAQGWAQPQHF

D gene: NA
J gene: TRBJ2-3
CDR3 length: 15
V gene: TRBV5-5
CDR3 protein: CASSLGNYYTDTQYF

D gene: NA
J gene: TRBJ1-1
CDR3 length: 11
V gene: TRBV12-3/TRBV12-4
CDR3 protein: CASSRGAVAFF

D gene: NA
J gene: TRBJ1-3
CDR3 length: 13
V gene: TRBV12-3/TRBV12-4
CDR3 protein: CATRAGRADTIYF

D gene: TRBD1
J gene: TRBJ1-2
CDR3 length: 14
V gene: TRBV28
CDR3 protein: CASSRTGVSYGYTF

D gene: TRBD1
J gene: TRBJ1-6
CDR3 length: 13
V gene: TRBV30
CDR3 protein: CAWMGQNNSPLHF

D gene: NA
J gene: TRBJ2-5
CDR3 length: 14
V gene: TRBV6-5
CDR3 protein: CASSYSGNQETQYF

D gene: TRBD2
J gene: TRBJ2-5
CDR3 length: 16
V gene: TRBV5-1
CDR3 protein: CASSSPTSDIQETQYF

D gene: TRBD1
J gene: TRBJ2-7
CDR3 length: 14
V gene: TRBV2
CDR3 protein: CASARDRGFYEQYF

D gene: TRBD2
J gene: TRBJ2-3
CDR3 length: 15
V gene: TRBV10-1
CDR3 protein: CASSEGTSCADTQYF

D gene: TRBD1
J gene: TRBJ1-3
CDR3 length: 14
V gene: TRBV6-5
CDR3 protein: CASKDGQAGNTIYF

D gene: TRBD1
J gene: TRBJ1-1
CDR3 length: 16
V gene: TRBV5-1
CDR3 protein: CASSLGTGNRDTEAFF

D gene: TRBD1
J gene: TRBJ2-7
CDR3 length: 15
V gene: TRBV29-1
CDR3 protein: CSVETEATGSYEQYF

D gene: NA
J gene: TRBJ2-5
CDR3 length: 14
V gene: TRBV7-9
CDR3 protein: CASSLRAGLETQYF

D gene: TRBD1
J gene: TRBJ1-5
CDR3 length: 15
V gene: TRBV18
CDR3 protein: CASSPTGLYNQPQHF

D gene: TRBD1
J gene: TRBJ2-4
CDR3 length: 15
V gene: TRBV5-6
CDR3 protein: CASSLTGTGGNIQYF

D gene: NA
J gene: TRBJ2-7
CDR3 length: 12
V gene: TRBV10-3
CDR3 protein: CAISEGGYEQYF

D gene: NA
J gene: TRBJ1-1
CDR3 length: 14
V gene: TRBV3-1/TRBV3-2
CDR3 protein: CASSHQGVRTEAFF

D gene: NA
J gene: TRBJ2-1
CDR3 length: 14
V gene: TRBV5-4
CDR3 protein: CASSLGQVGDEQFF

D gene: TRBD1
J gene: TRBJ2-1
CDR3 length: 15
V gene: TRBV5-1
CDR3 protein: CASSGTNDRGGEQFF

D gene: TRBD2
J gene: TRBJ2-5
CDR3 length: 14
V gene: TRBV4-3
CDR3 protein: CASSQGLAQETQYF

D gene: NA
J gene: TRBJ2-6
CDR3 length: 17
V gene: TRBV18
CDR3 protein: CASSPAGPLSGANVLTF

D gene: TRBD1
J gene: TRBJ1-3
CDR3 length: 15
V gene: TRBV7-2
CDR3 protein: CASSAGQISGNTIYF

D gene: TRBD1
J gene: TRBJ1-2
CDR3 length: 14
V gene: TRBV7-9
CDR3 protein: CASSRGQGSYGYTF

D gene: NA
J gene: TRBJ2-7
CDR3 length: 13
V gene: TRBV15
CDR3 protein: CATSYQGTREQYF

D gene: NA
J gene: TRBJ1-2
CDR3 length: 13
V gene: TRBV19
CDR3 protein: CASRLEDYYGYTF

D gene: TRBD1
J gene: TRBJ1-2
CDR3 length: 14
V gene: TRBV13
CDR3 protein: CASSQRTGGYGYTF

D gene: TRBD2
J gene: TRBJ2-7
CDR3 length: 15
V gene: TRBV7-9
CDR3 protein: CASSPSGGDSYEQYF

D gene: NA
J gene: TRBJ1-1
CDR3 length: 15
V gene: TRBV28
CDR3 protein: CASSPSRARGAEAFF